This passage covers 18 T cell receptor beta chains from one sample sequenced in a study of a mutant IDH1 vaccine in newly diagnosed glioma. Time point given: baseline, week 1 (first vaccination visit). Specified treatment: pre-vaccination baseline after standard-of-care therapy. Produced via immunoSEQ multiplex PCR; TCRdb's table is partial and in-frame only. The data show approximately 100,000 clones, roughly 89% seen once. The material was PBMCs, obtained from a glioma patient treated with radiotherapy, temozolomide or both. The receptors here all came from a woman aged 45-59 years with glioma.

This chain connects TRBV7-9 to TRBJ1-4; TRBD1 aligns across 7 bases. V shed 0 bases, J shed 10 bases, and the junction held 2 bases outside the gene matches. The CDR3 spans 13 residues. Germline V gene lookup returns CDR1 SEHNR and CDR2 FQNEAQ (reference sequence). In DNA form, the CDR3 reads TGTGCCAGCAGCTTAGCAGGGGGCGGAAAACTGTTTTTT. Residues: CASSLAGGGKLFF.

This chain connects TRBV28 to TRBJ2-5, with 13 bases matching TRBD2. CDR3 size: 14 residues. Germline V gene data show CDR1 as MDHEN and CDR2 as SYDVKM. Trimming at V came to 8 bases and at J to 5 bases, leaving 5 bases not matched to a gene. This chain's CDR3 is CASGTSGIGETQYF. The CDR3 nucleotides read TGTGCCAGCGGGACTAGCGGGATTGGGGAGACCCAGTACTTC. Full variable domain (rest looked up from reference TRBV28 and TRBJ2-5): DVKVTQSSRYLVKRTGEKVFLECVQDMDHENMFWYRQDPGLGLRLIYFSYDVKMKEKGDIPEGYSVSREKKERFSLILESASTNQTSMYLCASGTSGIGETQYFGPGTRLLVL.

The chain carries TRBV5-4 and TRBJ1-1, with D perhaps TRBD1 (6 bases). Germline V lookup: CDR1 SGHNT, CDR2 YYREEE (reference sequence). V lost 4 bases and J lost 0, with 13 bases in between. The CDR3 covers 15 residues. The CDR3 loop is CASSRGQRMNTEAFF. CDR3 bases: TGTGCCAGCAGCCGCGGACAGCGCATGAACACTGAAGCTTTCTTT. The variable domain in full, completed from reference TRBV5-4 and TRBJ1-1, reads ETGVTQSPTHLIKTRGQQVTLRCSSQSGHNTVSWYQQALGQGPQFIFQYYREEENGRGNFPPRFSGLQFPNYSSELNVNALELDDSALYLCASSRGQRMNTEAFFGQGTRLTVV.

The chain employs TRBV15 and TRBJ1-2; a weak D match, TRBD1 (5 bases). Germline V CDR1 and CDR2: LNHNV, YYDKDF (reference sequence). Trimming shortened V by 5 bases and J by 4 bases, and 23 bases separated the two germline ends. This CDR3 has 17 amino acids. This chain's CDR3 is CATSAIAGCGKTYGYTF. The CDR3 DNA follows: TGTGCCACCAGCGCAATAGCAGGGTGTGGAAAGACCTATGGCTACACCTTC.

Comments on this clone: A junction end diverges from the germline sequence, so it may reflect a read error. The CDR3 DNA reads TGTGCCGGCAGCTTCGGCGGGGTTACTGAAGCTTTCTTT. As protein: CAGSFGGVTEAFF. This chain uses TRBV5-6 with TRBJ1-1; no reliable D call. The CDR3 has 13 amino acids. Germline loops: CDR1 SGHDT, CDR2 YYEEEE.

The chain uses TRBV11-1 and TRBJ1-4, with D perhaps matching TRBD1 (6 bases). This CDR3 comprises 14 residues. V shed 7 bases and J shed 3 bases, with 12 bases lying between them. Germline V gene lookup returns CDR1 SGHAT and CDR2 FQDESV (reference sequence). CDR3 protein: CASKRGSANEKLFF. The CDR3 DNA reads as TGTGCCAGCAAGAGGGGGTCGGCTAATGAAAAACTGTTTTTT.

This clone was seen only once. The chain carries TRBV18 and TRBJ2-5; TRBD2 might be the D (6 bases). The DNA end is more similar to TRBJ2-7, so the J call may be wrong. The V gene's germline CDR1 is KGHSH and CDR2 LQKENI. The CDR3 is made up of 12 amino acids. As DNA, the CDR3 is TGTGCCAGCTCACCTCGGAGGGACGAGCAGTACTTC. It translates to CASSPRRDEQYF.

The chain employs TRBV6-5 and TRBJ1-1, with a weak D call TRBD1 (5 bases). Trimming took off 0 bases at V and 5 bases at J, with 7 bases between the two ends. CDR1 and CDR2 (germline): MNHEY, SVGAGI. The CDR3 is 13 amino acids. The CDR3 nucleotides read TGTGCCAGCAGTTACTCGAAGGGGACTGAAGCTTTCTTT. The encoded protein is CASSYSKGTEAFF.

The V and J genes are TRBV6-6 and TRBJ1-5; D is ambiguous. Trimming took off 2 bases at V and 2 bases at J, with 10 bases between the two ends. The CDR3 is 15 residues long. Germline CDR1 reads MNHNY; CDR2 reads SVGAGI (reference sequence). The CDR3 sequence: CASSYLGRRNQPQHF. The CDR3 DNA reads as TGTGCCAGCAGTTACCTAGGGCGTCGCAATCAGCCCCAGCATTTT.

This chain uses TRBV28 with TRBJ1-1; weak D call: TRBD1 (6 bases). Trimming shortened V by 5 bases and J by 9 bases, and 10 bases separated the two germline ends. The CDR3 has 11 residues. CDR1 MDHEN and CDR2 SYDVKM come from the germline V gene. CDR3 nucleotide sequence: TGTGCCAGCAGTACCGGGGGCAAAGCTTTCTTT. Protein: CASSTGGKAFF.

The CDR3 sequence: CASSDGRGMVNEQYF. CDR3 coding DNA: TGTGCCAGCAGTGACGGCCGGGGGATGGTCAACGAGCAGTACTTC. The J gene is TRBJ2-7, the V gene TRBV6-4, with D perhaps matching TRBD2 (6 bases). Germline V gene lookup returns CDR1 MRHNA and CDR2 SNTAGT. The CDR3 has 15 amino acids. V was cut by 2 bases and J by 5 bases, with 16 bases left in between.

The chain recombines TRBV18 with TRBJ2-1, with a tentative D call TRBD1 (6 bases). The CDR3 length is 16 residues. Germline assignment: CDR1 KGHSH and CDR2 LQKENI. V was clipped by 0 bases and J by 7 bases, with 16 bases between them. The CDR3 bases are TGTGCCAGCTCACCACCGTCACAGGGAAGATTGAATGAGCAGTTCTTC. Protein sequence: CASSPPSQGRLNEQFF.

CDR3 sequence reads: CASSPEGIHYEQYF. The CDR3 DNA is TGCGCCAGCAGCCCAGAGGGGATTCATTACGAGCAGTACTTC. The chain has TRBV5-1 and TRBJ2-7; D may correspond to TRBD1 or TRBD2 (5 bases each). This CDR3 contains 14 residues. Germline-derived CDR1 and CDR2 are SGHRS and YFSETQ. Trimming took off 4 bases at V and 4 bases at J, with 15 bases between the two ends.

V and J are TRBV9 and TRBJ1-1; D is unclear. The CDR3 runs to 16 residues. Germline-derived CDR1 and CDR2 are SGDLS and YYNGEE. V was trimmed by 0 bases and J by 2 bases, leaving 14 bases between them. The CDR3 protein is CASSVAPGNGNTEAFF. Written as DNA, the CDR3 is TGTGCCAGCAGCGTAGCCCCGGGGAACGGTAACACTGAAGCTTTCTTT. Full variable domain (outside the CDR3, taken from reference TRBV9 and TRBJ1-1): DSGVTQTPKHLITATGQRVTLRCSPRSGDLSVYWYQQSLDQGLQFLIQYYNGEERAKGNILERFSAQQFPDLHSELNLSSLELGDSALYFCASSVAPGNGNTEAFFGQGTRLTVV.

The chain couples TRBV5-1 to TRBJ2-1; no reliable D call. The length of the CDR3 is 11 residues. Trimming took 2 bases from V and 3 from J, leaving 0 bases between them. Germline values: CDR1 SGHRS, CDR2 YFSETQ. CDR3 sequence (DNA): TGCGCCAGCAGCTTCTACAATGAGCAGTTCTTC. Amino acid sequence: CASSFYNEQFF.

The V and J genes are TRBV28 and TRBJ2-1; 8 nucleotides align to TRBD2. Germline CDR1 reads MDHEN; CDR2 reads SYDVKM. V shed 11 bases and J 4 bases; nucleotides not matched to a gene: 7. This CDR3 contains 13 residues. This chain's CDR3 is CASRGGAYNEQFF. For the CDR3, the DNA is TGTGCCTCTCGGGGGGGCGCGTACAATGAGCAGTTCTTC.

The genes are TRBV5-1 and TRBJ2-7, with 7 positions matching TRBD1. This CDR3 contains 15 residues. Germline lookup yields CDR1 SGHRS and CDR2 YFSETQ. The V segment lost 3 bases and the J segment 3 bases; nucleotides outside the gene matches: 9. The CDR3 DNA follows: TGCGCCAGCAGCTCCTCGGGACAGAGGCTCTACGAGCAGTACTTC. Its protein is CASSSSGQRLYEQYF.

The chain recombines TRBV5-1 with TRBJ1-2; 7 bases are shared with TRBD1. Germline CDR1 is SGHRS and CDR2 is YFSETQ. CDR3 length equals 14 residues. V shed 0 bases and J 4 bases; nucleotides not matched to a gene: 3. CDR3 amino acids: CASSLEGAGYGYTF. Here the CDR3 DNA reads TGCGCCAGCAGCTTGGAGGGGGCCGGCTATGGCTACACCTTC.